These 32 T cell receptor beta chains share one sample of origin, sequenced in a study of technical replicates of blood from a few donors. Data came from immunoSEQ multiplex PCR; TCRdb stores just in-frame clones and leaves some out. The sample yields approximately 94,000 clones, 90% to 96% seen once. Sequenced input: T cells isolated from PBMCs. The origin of the receptors is a human donor in good health.

The V and J genes are TRBV7-3 and TRBJ2-2; 13 nucleotides match TRBD2. V lost 5 bases, J lost 7 bases, and 13 bases stayed unmatched. Germline V lookup: CDR1 SGHTA, CDR2 FQGTGA. The length of the CDR3 is 18 residues. The CDR3 nucleotides are TGTGCCAGCAGCCCCTATCCTGGACTAGCGGGAGAGGGCGGGGAGCTGTTTTTT. It encodes CASSPYPGLAGEGGELFF.

V usage is TRBV19 and J usage is TRBJ1-3; D gene unclear. The germline V gene has CDR1 LNHDA and CDR2 SQIVND (reference sequence). Trimming removed 10 bases at V and 0 bases at J, with 13 bases between. This CDR3 has 14 residues. The CDR3 DNA follows: TGTGCCACCAAGGAGCTAATCTCTGGAAACACCATATATTTT. This sequence encodes CATKELISGNTIYF.

The chain uses TRBV29-1 and TRBJ2-3; D possibly corresponds to TRBD1 (6 bases). This CDR3 has 15 residues. Per the germline V gene, CDR1 is SQVTM and CDR2 is ANQGSEA. The V end lost 5 bases, the J end lost 1 base, and 16 bases lay between the germline ends. The CDR3, as DNA: TGCAGCGTTCGAGGGGACATCGGCGGCACAGATACGCAGTATTTT. Its translation is CSVRGDIGGTDTQYF.

This clone came up once. This chain joins TRBV6-1 and TRBJ1-3; D not resolved. CDR1 and CDR2 (germline): MNHNS, SASEGT. There are 14 residues in the CDR3. V lost 1 base and J 4 bases, leaving 8 bases between the germline ends. CDR3: CASSEGEIGNTIYF. CDR3 bases: TGTGCCAGCAGTGAAGGGGAGATAGGAAACACCATATATTTT.

The chain uses TRBV27 and TRBJ2-1; 9 nucleotides match TRBD2. V lost 3 bases, J lost 7 bases, and 7 bases stayed unmatched. The CDR3 sequence is 15 residues long. Germline lookup yields CDR1 MNHEY and CDR2 SMNVEV (reference sequence). The CDR3 DNA reads as TGTGCCAGCAGTTTTTTGCGGGAGGGTGGGAATGAGCAGTTCTTC. Protein: CASSFLREGGNEQFF.

V and J are TRBV6-5 and TRBJ2-2, with TRBD1 matching 7 bases. The junction had 4 bases not matched to a gene; V was cut back by 2 bases and J by 4 bases. Germline V gives CDR1 MNHEY, CDR2 SVGAGI. This CDR3 is 15 amino acids long. CDR3 sequence: CASSYTYRGTGELFF. In DNA, the CDR3 is TGTGCCAGCAGTTACACCTACAGGGGCACCGGGGAGCTGTTTTTT.

V gene TRBV9 combines with J gene TRBJ2-7, with 8 positions matching TRBD2. CDR3 length: 14 amino acids. Germline CDR1 SGDLS, CDR2 YYNGEE. J was trimmed by 3 bases and V by 0 bases; bases with no gene match: 2. The CDR3 nucleotides read TGTGCCAGCAGCGTAGGGGGACTAGGCTACGAGCAGTACTTC. As protein: CASSVGGLGYEQYF. The full variable domain, rest sourced from reference TRBV9 and TRBJ2-7, is DSGVTQTPKHLITATGQRVTLRCSPRSGDLSVYWYQQSLDQGLQFLIQYYNGEERAKGNILERFSAQQFPDLHSELNLSSLELGDSALYFCASSVGGLGYEQYFGPGTRLTVT.

The chain employs TRBV21-1 and TRBJ2-1; the D call TRBD2 from the table was never checked on the DNA. TRBV21-1 is designated a pseudogene. The CDR3 totals 14 residues. The CDR3 coding sequence is TGTGCCAGCAGCAGGGCGGAGGCCCACAATGAGCAGTTCTTC. Translating it yields CASSRAEAHNEQFF.

This clone was seen just once. The V call is TRBV27, the J call TRBJ2-1, with 8 bases that match TRBD2. The ends lost 5 bases at V and 4 bases at J; junction bases unmatched: 13. CDR1 MNHEY and CDR2 SMNVEV come from the germline V gene (reference sequence). The CDR3 is 17 amino acids. The CDR3 loop reads CASSHKYRREAYNEQFF. DNA for the CDR3: TGTGCCAGCAGTCATAAGTATCGGCGGGAGGCGTACAATGAGCAGTTCTTC.

The J gene is TRBJ2-2, the V gene TRBV13; D is possibly TRBD1 (5 bases). The CDR3 consists of 13 residues. The germline CDR1 and CDR2 sequences are PRHDT and FYEKMQ (reference sequence). V was trimmed by 1 base and J by 7 bases, leaving 7 bases between them. In DNA, the CDR3 is TGTGCCAGCAGCTTAGAGGGGCTCGGGGAGCTGTTTTTT. It encodes CASSLEGLGELFF.

V gene TRBV19 combines with J gene TRBJ1-1; D perhaps matches TRBD1 (5 bases). Trimming shortened V by 11 bases and J by 3 bases, and 10 bases separated the two germline ends. CDR1 LNHDA and CDR2 SQIVND come from the germline V gene (reference sequence). The CDR3 is 11 residues long. CDR3 coding DNA: TGTGCCTCGGACACCTACACTGAAGCTTTCTTT. As protein: CASDTYTEAFF.

The chain is built from TRBV4-3 and TRBJ2-7, with D perhaps TRBD2 (5 bases). V lost 1 base to trimming and J lost 5 bases, with 9 bases between them. The length of the CDR3 is 13 residues. Germline CDR1 and CDR2: LGHNA and YSLEER. CDR3 in DNA: TGCGCCAGCAGCCAAGTCCTCGGGGACGAGCAGTACTTC. This sequence encodes CASSQVLGDEQYF.

The V gene is TRBV18, the J gene TRBJ1-5, with 8 bases that match TRBD1. V shed 3 bases and J 0 bases; nucleotides not matched to a gene: 4. The CDR3 extends over 16 amino acids. Germline values: CDR1 KGHSH, CDR2 LQKENI. As DNA, the CDR3 is TGTGCCAGCTCACCCTATGGACAGGGTAGCAATCAGCCCCAGCATTTT. It specifies CASSPYGQGSNQPQHF.

The chain has TRBV27 and TRBJ1-3, with D possibly TRBD1 on 5 matching bases. The CDR3 contains 15 residues. CDR1 MNHEY and CDR2 SMNVEV come from the germline V gene (reference sequence). The V gene lost 3 bases and the J gene lost 5 bases, with 14 bases spanning the gap. This CDR3 reads CASSLAGKLRNTIYF. DNA of the CDR3: TGTGCCAGCAGTTTGGCAGGGAAACTAAGAAACACCATATATTTT.

The chain joins TRBV6-5 to TRBJ1-2, with a possible D match to TRBD1 (5 bases). Looked up from germline, CDR1 is MNHEY and CDR2 is SVGAGI. The CDR3 loop spans 15 amino acids. The V end was cut by 2 bases, the J end by 5 bases, with 15 bases between. The CDR3 loop is CASSYASDGTYGYTF. Here the CDR3 DNA reads TGTGCCAGCAGTTACGCATCGGACGGGACTTATGGCTACACCTTC.

CDR3 in DNA: TGTGCCAGCAGCGTAAGGCCTAGCGAAGAGACCCAGTACTTC. Amino acid sequence: CASSVRPSEETQYF. The V and J genes are TRBV9 and TRBJ2-5; perhaps TRBD2 as D (6 bases). V was cut by 1 base and J by 3 bases, with 10 bases left in between. Germline CDR1 and CDR2: SGDLS and YYNGEE. The CDR3 extends over 14 amino acids.

This clone has only one observation. This chain joins TRBV18 and TRBJ2-7; D perhaps matches TRBD1 (6 bases). Trimming stripped 5 bases from V and 1 base from J, with 15 bases between. The length of the CDR3 is 15 residues. CDR1 is KGHSH, CDR2 LQKENI, per germline. The chain's CDR3 is CASSSQQGTSYEQYF. Written as DNA, the CDR3 is TGTGCCAGCTCAAGCCAACAGGGTACGTCCTACGAGCAGTACTTC.

This clone was counted once. The J gene is TRBJ2-1, the V gene TRBV7-2, with TRBD2 matching 12 bases. CDR1 SGHTA and CDR2 FQGNSA come from the germline V gene. Unmatched junction bases numbered 9, after V lost 4 bases and J lost 8 bases. This CDR3 has 16 amino acids. This CDR3 reads CASSWGTTSGRDEQFF. The CDR3 nucleotides are TGTGCCAGCAGCTGGGGGACGACTAGCGGGAGAGATGAGCAGTTCTTC.

This rearrangement joins TRBV6-1 to TRBJ2-7, with 9 bases aligning to TRBD1. Looked up from germline, CDR1 is MNHNS and CDR2 is SASEGT. This CDR3 contains 15 residues. V was clipped by 6 bases and J by 7 bases; unmatched bases: 13. CDR3 in amino acids: CASRFPGQGRGEQYF. As DNA, the CDR3 is TGTGCCAGCAGGTTCCCGGGACAGGGTCGGGGGGAGCAGTACTTC.

The chain uses TRBV11-1 and TRBJ2-5; possible D gene TRBD1, 6 bases. Germline V gene sequence: CDR1 SGHAT, CDR2 FQDESV (reference sequence). V was clipped by 5 bases and J by 0 bases, with 13 bases between them. This CDR3 has 15 residues. The CDR3, as DNA: TGTGCCAGCAGCCCCGGGACAATGTACCAAGAGACCCAGTACTTC. The encoded protein is CASSPGTMYQETQYF.

In this sample, this clone turned up once. The V call is TRBV7-9, the J call TRBJ2-5; D possibly corresponds to TRBD2 (6 bases). Germline V gene lookup returns CDR1 SEHNR and CDR2 FQNEAQ (reference sequence). Trimming removed 8 bases from V and 0 bases from J, with 22 bases in between. CDR3 length: 17 amino acids. The CDR3 is CASCEAGLDEYQETQYF. The CDR3 DNA is TGTGCCAGCTGCGAGGCGGGACTCGATGAGTACCAAGAGACCCAGTACTTC.

This clone appeared once. The CDR3 nucleotides are TGCGCCAGCAGCTTGGTCTCGGGACAGGGCGTCGAGCAGTACTTC. It encodes CASSLVSGQGVEQYF. V and J are TRBV5-1 and TRBJ2-7, with 9 bases lining up with TRBD1. Germline V gene data show CDR1 as SGHRS and CDR2 as YFSETQ. The CDR3 consists of 15 residues. V gave up 0 bases and J gave up 6 bases; unmatched junction bases: 7.

In nucleotides, the CDR3 is TGTGCCAGCAGCTCCGGACTTGTCCCCGATACGCAGTATTTT. This sequence encodes CASSSGLVPDTQYF. The V and J genes are TRBV6-6 and TRBJ2-3; perhaps TRBD2 as D (5 bases). The CDR3 is made up of 14 amino acids. The germline gives CDR1 MNHNY, CDR2 SVGAGI (reference sequence). Between the trimmed V and J ends, which lost 6 bases and 6 bases, there was a span of 16 bases.

V usage is TRBV18 and J usage is TRBJ2-7; TRBD2 matches at 10 bases. This CDR3 region has 15 residues. CDR1 is KGHSH and CDR2 is LQKENI in the germline V gene. Germline trimming cut 5 bases from V and 5 bases from J; bases unmatched to any gene: 9. CDR3 DNA sequence: TGTGCCAGCTCATCCCCTAGCGGGGGAAGGGACGAGCAGTACTTC. Translated: CASSSPSGGRDEQYF.

V is TRBV5-4 and J is TRBJ2-3; D possibly corresponds to TRBD2 (7 bases). CDR1 SGHNT and CDR2 YYREEE come from the germline V gene (reference sequence). Between the trimmed V and J ends, which lost 2 bases and 4 bases, there was a span of 11 bases. The CDR3 has 14 residues. This CDR3 is CASSLGGGPDTQYF. The CDR3 nucleotides are TGTGCCAGCAGCTTAGGGGGGGGGCCAGATACGCAGTATTTT.

The V gene is TRBV19, the J gene TRBJ2-1; 11 bases align to TRBD2. Losses at the gene ends were 3 bases for V and 8 bases for J; bases not matched to a gene: 3. This CDR3 comprises 14 residues. From germline, CDR1 is LNHDA and CDR2 SQIVND (reference sequence). CDR3 sequence reads: CASSITSGSDEQFF. In DNA form, the CDR3 reads TGTGCCAGTAGTATTACTAGCGGGAGTGATGAGCAGTTCTTC.

The rearrangement uses TRBV7-6 and TRBJ2-2, with D tentatively TRBD2 (5 bases). The CDR3 contains 14 residues. Trimming took off 6 bases at V and 3 bases at J, with 11 bases between the two ends. Germline lookup yields CDR1 SGHVS and CDR2 FNYEAQ. The DNA of the CDR3 is TGTGCCAGCAGTTCTCTAGCTTACACCGGGGAGCTGTTTTTT. This encodes CASSSLAYTGELFF.

The chain is built from TRBV2 and TRBJ2-3, with D possibly TRBD2 on 6 matching bases. The CDR3 consists of 15 residues. The V gene's germline CDR1 is SNHLY and CDR2 FYNNEI. V was shortened by 9 bases and J by 2 bases, with 18 bases between the two germline ends. As DNA, the CDR3 is TGTGCCAGTGAGACTAGTAAGGGGCACACAGATACGCAGTATTTT. It specifies CASETSKGHTDTQYF.

The rearrangement joins TRBV5-6 to TRBJ2-2; 11 bases line up with TRBD2. The CDR3 spans 17 residues. The V gene's germline CDR1 is SGHDT and CDR2 YYEEEE. J gave up 4 bases and V 4 bases, and 9 bases lay outside the gene matches. The CDR3 nucleotides are TGTGCCAGCAGCGTCCAACTAGCGGGAGTCGTCACCGGGGAGCTGTTTTTT. This gives the protein CASSVQLAGVVTGELFF.

The chain uses TRBV5-1 and TRBJ2-5, with 7 bases aligning to TRBD1. This CDR3 has 15 residues. CDR1 and CDR2 (germline): SGHRS, YFSETQ. V dropped 4 bases and J dropped 1; count of bases not matched to a gene: 7. CDR3 loop: CASSLGTAGQETQYF. CDR3 DNA: TGCGCCAGCAGCCTAGGGACAGCCGGCCAAGAGACCCAGTACTTC.

This clone showed up just a few times. The V gene is TRBV27, the J gene TRBJ1-3; D unresolved. V was pared by 2 bases and J by 1 base, with 6 bases between. This CDR3 is 14 amino acids long. CDR1 is MNHEY and CDR2 is SMNVEV in the germline V gene (reference sequence). The CDR3 loop is CASSLTTSGNTIYF. DNA of the CDR3: TGTGCCAGCAGTTTAACCACTTCTGGAAACACCATATATTTT.

The chain uses TRBV19 and TRBJ2-1; TRBD1 aligns across 10 bases. CDR3 length equals 17 residues. Germline CDR1 LNHDA, CDR2 SQIVND (reference sequence). The junction had 13 bases not matched to a gene; V was cut back by 6 bases and J by 5 bases. The CDR3 bases are TGTGCCAGTAGCCGACAGGGGGCGACCCTGGGGAACAATGAGCAGTTCTTC. Translating it yields CASSRQGATLGNNEQFF.